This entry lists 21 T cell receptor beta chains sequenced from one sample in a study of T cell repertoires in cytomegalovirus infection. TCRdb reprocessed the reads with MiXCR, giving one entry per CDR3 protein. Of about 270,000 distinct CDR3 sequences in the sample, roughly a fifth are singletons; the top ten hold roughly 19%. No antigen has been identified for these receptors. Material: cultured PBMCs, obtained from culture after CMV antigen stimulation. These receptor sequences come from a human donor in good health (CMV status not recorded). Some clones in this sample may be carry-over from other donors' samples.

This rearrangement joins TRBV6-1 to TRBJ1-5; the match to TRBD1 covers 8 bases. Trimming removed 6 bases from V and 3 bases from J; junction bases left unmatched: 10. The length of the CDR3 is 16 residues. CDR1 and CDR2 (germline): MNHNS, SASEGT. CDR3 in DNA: TGTGCCAGCAGAAAGCTGCAGGGGGCAATCAATCAGCCCCAGCATTTT. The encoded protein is CASRKLQGAINQPQHF.

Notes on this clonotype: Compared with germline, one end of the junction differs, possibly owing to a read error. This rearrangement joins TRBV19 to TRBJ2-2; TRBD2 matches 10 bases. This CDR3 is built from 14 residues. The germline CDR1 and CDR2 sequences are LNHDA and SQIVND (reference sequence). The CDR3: CASRGLANTGELVF. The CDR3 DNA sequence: TGTGCCAGCAGGGGACTAGCGAACACCGGGGAGCTGGTTTTT.

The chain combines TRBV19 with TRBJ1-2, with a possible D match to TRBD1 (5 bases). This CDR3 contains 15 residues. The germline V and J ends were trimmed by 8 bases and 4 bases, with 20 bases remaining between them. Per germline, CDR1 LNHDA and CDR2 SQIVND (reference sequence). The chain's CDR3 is CASRHQVGQTYGYTF. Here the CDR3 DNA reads TGTGCCAGTCGCCATCAAGTGGGGCAGACCTATGGCTACACCTTC.

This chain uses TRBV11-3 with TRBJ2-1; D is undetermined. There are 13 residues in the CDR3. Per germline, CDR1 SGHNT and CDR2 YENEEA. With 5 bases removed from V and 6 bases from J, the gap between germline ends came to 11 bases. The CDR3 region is CASSRPRSNEQFF. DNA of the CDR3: TGTGCCAGCAGCCGTCCCCGGAGCAATGAGCAGTTCTTC.

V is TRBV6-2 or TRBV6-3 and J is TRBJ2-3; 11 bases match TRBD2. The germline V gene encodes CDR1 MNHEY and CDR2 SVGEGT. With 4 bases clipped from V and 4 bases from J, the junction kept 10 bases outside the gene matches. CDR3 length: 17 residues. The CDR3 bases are TGTGCCAGCAGTTTTCGGACTAGCGGGTACTCCTCAGATACGCAGTATTTT. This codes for CASSFRTSGYSSDTQYF.

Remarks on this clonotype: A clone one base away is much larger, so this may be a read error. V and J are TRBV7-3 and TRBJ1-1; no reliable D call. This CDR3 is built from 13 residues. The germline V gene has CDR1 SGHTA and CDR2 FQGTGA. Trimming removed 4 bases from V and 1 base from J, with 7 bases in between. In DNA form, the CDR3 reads TGTGCCAGCAGCTCGACACCGAACACTGAAGCTTTCTTT. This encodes CASSSTPNTEAFF.

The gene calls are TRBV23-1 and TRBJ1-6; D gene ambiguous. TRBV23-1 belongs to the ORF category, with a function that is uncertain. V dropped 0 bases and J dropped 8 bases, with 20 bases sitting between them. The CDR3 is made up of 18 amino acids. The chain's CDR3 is CASSQSIGVLGSDSPLHF. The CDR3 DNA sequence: TGCGCCAGCAGTCAATCGATTGGGGTATTGGGGTCGGATTCACCCCTCCACTTT.

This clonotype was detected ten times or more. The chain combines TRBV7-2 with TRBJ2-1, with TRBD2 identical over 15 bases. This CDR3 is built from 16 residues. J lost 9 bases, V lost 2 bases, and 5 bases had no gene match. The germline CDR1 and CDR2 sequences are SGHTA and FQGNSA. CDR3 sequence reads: CASSLLGTSGRTEQFF. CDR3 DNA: TGTGCCAGCAGCTTACTCGGGACTAGCGGGAGGACTGAGCAGTTCTTC.

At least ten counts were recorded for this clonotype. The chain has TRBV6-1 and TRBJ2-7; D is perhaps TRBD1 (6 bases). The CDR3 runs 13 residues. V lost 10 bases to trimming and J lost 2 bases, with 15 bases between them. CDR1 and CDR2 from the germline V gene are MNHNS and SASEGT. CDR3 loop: CATGWTEPYEQYF. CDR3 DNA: TGTGCCACCGGTTGGACAGAACCCTACGAGCAGTACTTC.

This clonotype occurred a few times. The CDR3 protein is CSAGLGYNEQFF. CDR3 nucleotides: TGCAGTGCTGGATTAGGGTACAATGAGCAGTTCTTC. The chain couples TRBV20-1 to TRBJ2-1; D is undetermined. There are 12 residues in the CDR3. Germline V gives CDR1 DFQATT, CDR2 SNEGSKA (reference sequence). Deletions cut 5 bases from V and 4 bases from J, with 9 bases between.

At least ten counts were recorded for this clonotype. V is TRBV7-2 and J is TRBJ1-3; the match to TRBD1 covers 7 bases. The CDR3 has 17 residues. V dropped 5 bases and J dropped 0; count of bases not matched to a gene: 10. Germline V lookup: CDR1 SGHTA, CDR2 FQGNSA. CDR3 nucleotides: TGTGCCAGCAGCGATCGGTGGGACAGTTCCTCTGGAAACACCATATATTTT. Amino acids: CASSDRWDSSSGNTIYF.

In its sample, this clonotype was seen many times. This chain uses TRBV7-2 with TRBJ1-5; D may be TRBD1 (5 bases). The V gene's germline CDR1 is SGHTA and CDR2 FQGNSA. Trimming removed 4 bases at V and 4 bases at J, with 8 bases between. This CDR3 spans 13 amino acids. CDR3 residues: CASSSDKNQPQHF. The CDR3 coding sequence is TGTGCCAGCAGCTCGGACAAAAATCAGCCCCAGCATTTT.

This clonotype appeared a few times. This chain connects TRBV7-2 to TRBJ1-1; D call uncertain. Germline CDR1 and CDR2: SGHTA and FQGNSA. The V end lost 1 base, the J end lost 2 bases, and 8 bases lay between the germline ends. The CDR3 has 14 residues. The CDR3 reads CASSLVSVNTEAFF. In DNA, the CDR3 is TGTGCCAGCAGCTTAGTTTCAGTTAACACTGAAGCTTTCTTT.

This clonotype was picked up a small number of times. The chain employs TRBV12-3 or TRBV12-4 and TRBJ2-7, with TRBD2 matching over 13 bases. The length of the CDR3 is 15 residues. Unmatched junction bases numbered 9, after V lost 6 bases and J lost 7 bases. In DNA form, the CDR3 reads TGTGCCAGCAGCCCACAGACTAGCGGGAGGCTAGAGCAGTACTTC. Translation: CASSPQTSGRLEQYF.

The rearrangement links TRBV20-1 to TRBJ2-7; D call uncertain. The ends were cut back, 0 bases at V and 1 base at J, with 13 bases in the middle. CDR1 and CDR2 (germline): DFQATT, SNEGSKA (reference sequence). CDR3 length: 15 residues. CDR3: CSARDLMQPSYEQYF. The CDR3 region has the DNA TGCAGTGCTAGAGATTTAATGCAGCCGTCCTACGAGCAGTACTTC.

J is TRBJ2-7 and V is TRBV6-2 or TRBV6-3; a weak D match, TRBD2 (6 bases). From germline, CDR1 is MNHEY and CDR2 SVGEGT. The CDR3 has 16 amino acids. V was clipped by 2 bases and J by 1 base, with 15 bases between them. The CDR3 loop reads CASSYGMREVSYEQYF. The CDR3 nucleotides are TGTGCCAGCAGTTACGGTATGAGGGAGGTGTCCTACGAGCAGTACTTC.

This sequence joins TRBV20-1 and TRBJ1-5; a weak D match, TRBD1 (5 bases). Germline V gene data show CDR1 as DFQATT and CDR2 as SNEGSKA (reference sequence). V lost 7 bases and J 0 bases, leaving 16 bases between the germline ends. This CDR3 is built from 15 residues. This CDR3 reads CSVGPSVYSNQPQHF. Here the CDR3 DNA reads TGCAGTGTGGGACCCTCAGTTTATAGCAATCAGCCCCAGCATTTT.

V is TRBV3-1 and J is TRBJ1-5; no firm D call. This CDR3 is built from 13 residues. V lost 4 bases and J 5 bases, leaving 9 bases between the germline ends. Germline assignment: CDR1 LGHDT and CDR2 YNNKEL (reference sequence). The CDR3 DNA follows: TGTGCCAGCAGCCGGCAGGTGGATCAGCCCCAGCATTTT. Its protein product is CASSRQVDQPQHF.

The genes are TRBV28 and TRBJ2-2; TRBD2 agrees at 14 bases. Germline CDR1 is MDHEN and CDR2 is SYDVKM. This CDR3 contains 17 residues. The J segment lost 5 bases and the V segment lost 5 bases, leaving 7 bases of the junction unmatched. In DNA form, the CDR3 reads TGTGCCAGCAGTCCCGGACTAGCGGGAGGCAGAACCGGGGAGCTGTTTTTT. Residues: CASSPGLAGGRTGELFF.

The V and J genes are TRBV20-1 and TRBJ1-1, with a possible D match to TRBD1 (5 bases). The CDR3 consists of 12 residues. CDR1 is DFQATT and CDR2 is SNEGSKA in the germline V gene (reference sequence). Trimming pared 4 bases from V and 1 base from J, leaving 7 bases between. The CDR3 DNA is TGCAGTGCTAACAGGTGGAACACTGAAGCTTTCTTT. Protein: CSANRWNTEAFF.

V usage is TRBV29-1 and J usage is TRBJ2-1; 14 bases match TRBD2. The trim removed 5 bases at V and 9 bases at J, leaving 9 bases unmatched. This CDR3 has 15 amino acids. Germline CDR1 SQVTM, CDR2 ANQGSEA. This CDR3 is CSVTRLAGGPGEQFF. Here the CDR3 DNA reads TGCAGCGTTACCCGACTAGCGGGAGGGCCCGGTGAGCAGTTCTTC.